These T cell receptor beta chains were read from a single sample in a study of tumor-infiltrating lymphocytes in primary liver carcinoma. Via MiXCR, TCRdb re-called the multiplex PCR reads, giving one row per CDR3 protein. This sample has 300,000 to 350,000 distinct CDR3 sequences; almost 60% occur once, and the top ten carry 15% to 20%. The sequenced sample consisted of peripheral blood. The receptors here all came from a woman aged 30 to 39 with primary liver carcinoma and hepatitis B virus infection. Each CDR3 is given with its conserved first and last residue. D genes are given only for firm matches.

d_gene: TRBD2; j_gene: TRBJ2-1; v_gene: TRBV29-1; len: 15; CDR3aa: CSVFFSGSLHNEQFF
d_gene: TRBD2; j_gene: TRBJ2-2; v_gene: TRBV11-3; len: 15; CDR3aa: CTSSHAGVVTGELFF
d_gene: NA; j_gene: TRBJ2-2; v_gene: TRBV12-3/TRBV12-4; len: 15; CDR3aa: CVSSPRFAGDGELFF
d_gene: NA; j_gene: TRBJ2-7; v_gene: TRBV28; len: 15; CDR3aa: CASSADIGGAYEQYF
d_gene: NA; j_gene: TRBJ1-2; v_gene: TRBV7-9; len: 11; CDR3aa: CASSLGQGRTF
d_gene: TRBD2; j_gene: TRBJ2-3; v_gene: TRBV7-9; len: 17; CDR3aa: CASSWPLGGSSTDTQYF
d_gene: TRBD1; j_gene: TRBJ1-1; v_gene: TRBV6-2/TRBV6-3; len: 15; CDR3aa: CASSSSGTGATEAFF
d_gene: NA; j_gene: TRBJ2-3; v_gene: TRBV29-1; len: 16; CDR3aa: CSVKLFVGAPRDTQYF
d_gene: TRBD1; j_gene: TRBJ2-7; v_gene: TRBV5-6; len: 14; CDR3aa: CANSWTGTVGEQYF
d_gene: NA; j_gene: TRBJ1-1; v_gene: TRBV6-1; len: 15; CDR3aa: CASSGEADEYTEAFF
d_gene: TRBD1; j_gene: TRBJ1-2; v_gene: TRBV12-3/TRBV12-4; len: 13; CDR3aa: CASSFPDRGGYTF
d_gene: NA; j_gene: TRBJ2-3; v_gene: TRBV11-1; len: 15; CDR3aa: CASSYQGYSTDTQYF
d_gene: TRBD2; j_gene: TRBJ2-2; v_gene: TRBV6-6; len: 15; CDR3aa: CASRQIAGATGELFF
d_gene: NA; j_gene: TRBJ1-6; v_gene: TRBV7-9; len: 12; CDR3aa: CASRAEGAPLHF
d_gene: TRBD1; j_gene: TRBJ2-7; v_gene: TRBV28; len: 19; CDR3aa: CASSAWLGQGSIGLYEQYF
d_gene: TRBD1; j_gene: TRBJ2-7; v_gene: TRBV28; len: 14; CDR3aa: CASEEPGQGTEQYF
d_gene: NA; j_gene: TRBJ1-5; v_gene: TRBV6-2/TRBV6-3; len: 14; CDR3aa: CASSYPGARQPQHF
d_gene: NA; j_gene: TRBJ2-2; v_gene: TRBV7-4; len: 17; CDR3aa: CASSFWPARWYTGELFF
d_gene: TRBD2; j_gene: TRBJ2-3; v_gene: TRBV4-3; len: 18; CDR3aa: CASSPQAVGLAGVDMQYF
d_gene: TRBD1; j_gene: TRBJ2-7; v_gene: TRBV24-1; len: 15; CDR3aa: CATSAARGGQNEQYF
d_gene: NA; j_gene: TRBJ1-5; v_gene: TRBV12-3/TRBV12-4; len: 15; CDR3aa: CASGAGLDSNQPQHF
d_gene: TRBD2; j_gene: TRBJ2-1; v_gene: TRBV14; len: 14; CDR3aa: CASSASSSGREQFF
d_gene: NA; j_gene: TRBJ2-6; v_gene: TRBV5-1; len: 16; CDR3aa: CASSYYQGPGANVQTF
d_gene: NA; j_gene: TRBJ2-1; v_gene: TRBV11-2; len: 11; CDR3aa: CASSHGYEQFF
d_gene: NA; j_gene: TRBJ2-6; v_gene: TRBV6-5; len: 17; CDR3aa: CASSYSDSYPGANVLTF
d_gene: NA; j_gene: TRBJ2-7; v_gene: TRBV7-9; len: 16; CDR3aa: CASSLVEGRLSYEQYF
d_gene: NA; j_gene: TRBJ2-7; v_gene: TRBV6-6; len: 13; CDR3aa: CASSITEPYEQYF
d_gene: NA; j_gene: TRBJ2-7; v_gene: TRBV11-2; len: 13; CDR3aa: CASSFLLYYEQHF
d_gene: NA; j_gene: TRBJ1-2; v_gene: TRBV5-6; len: 13; CDR3aa: CASSLERVGDYTF
d_gene: NA; j_gene: TRBJ2-5; v_gene: TRBV7-9; len: 14; CDR3aa: CASSTWGTSETQYF
d_gene: NA; j_gene: TRBJ2-7; v_gene: TRBV5-6; len: 14; CDR3aa: CASSRGGLRPNQYF
d_gene: TRBD1; j_gene: TRBJ2-3; v_gene: TRBV11-2; len: 15; CDR3aa: CASTLQGDDTDMQYF
d_gene: NA; j_gene: TRBJ2-5; v_gene: TRBV11-2; len: 15; CDR3aa: CASSTLKGPQETQYF
d_gene: NA; j_gene: TRBJ2-3; v_gene: TRBV6-6; len: 11; CDR3aa: CASRQGRTQYF
d_gene: NA; j_gene: TRBJ2-2; v_gene: TRBV5-5; len: 13; CDR3aa: CTSSPLGTGELFF
d_gene: TRBD1; j_gene: TRBJ1-1; v_gene: TRBV11-3; len: 15; CDR3aa: CASSPRTGVNTEVCF
d_gene: NA; j_gene: TRBJ2-1; v_gene: TRBV13; len: 15; CDR3aa: CASSPRGNPYNKQFF
d_gene: TRBD1; j_gene: TRBJ2-5; v_gene: TRBV12-3/TRBV12-4; len: 13; CDR3aa: CASGLQGAGTQYF
d_gene: NA; j_gene: TRBJ2-2; v_gene: TRBV6-1; len: 16; CDR3aa: CASSVWDGPNTGELFF
d_gene: NA; j_gene: TRBJ2-6; v_gene: TRBV11-1; len: 15; CDR3aa: CANSRSEFGANVLTF
d_gene: TRBD2; j_gene: TRBJ2-3; v_gene: TRBV4-3; len: 17; CDR3aa: CASSHSWAGASADTQYF
d_gene: NA; j_gene: TRBJ2-3; v_gene: TRBV29-1; len: 13; CDR3aa: CSVGGRATDTQYF
d_gene: NA; j_gene: TRBJ2-1; v_gene: TRBV6-5; len: 14; CDR3aa: CASSSNRDYNEQFF
d_gene: TRBD2; j_gene: TRBJ2-2; v_gene: TRBV5-1; len: 15; CDR3aa: CASSRLAENTGELFF
d_gene: NA; j_gene: TRBJ1-1; v_gene: TRBV5-5; len: 14; CDR3aa: CASSVGPMNTEAFF
d_gene: NA; j_gene: TRBJ2-2; v_gene: TRBV6-6; len: 16; CDR3aa: CASSSRQTSNTGELFF
d_gene: TRBD2; j_gene: TRBJ2-1; v_gene: TRBV4-2; len: 17; CDR3aa: CASSQAVSGRLDNEQFF
d_gene: TRBD1; j_gene: TRBJ2-2; v_gene: TRBV4-1; len: 18; CDR3aa: CASSRGPGTGGGTGELFF
d_gene: NA; j_gene: TRBJ2-3; v_gene: TRBV4-2; len: 15; CDR3aa: CASASRLPSIDIQYF
d_gene: NA; j_gene: TRBJ2-2; v_gene: TRBV12-3/TRBV12-4; len: 12; CDR3aa: CASLLNTGELFF
d_gene: NA; j_gene: TRBJ2-1; v_gene: TRBV6-1; len: 14; CDR3aa: CASSEGGETNVRFF